One T cell receptor beta chain is described in this entry. A single record per CDR3 protein comes from TCRdb applying MiXCR to the RACE reads. The table has fewer than 200,000 distinct CDR3 sequences, more than 25% seen once; the top ten hold roughly 3%. The data were taken from a study of human T cells and chemical hapten exposure. CDR3 length equals 12 residues. Deletions cut 4 bases from V and 10 bases from J, with 16 bases between. CDR1 is DFQATT and CDR2 is SNEGSKA in the germline V gene (reference sequence). Time point: pre-sensitization, week 0. The treatment denotes: therapeutic diphenylcyclopropenone sensitization with weekly scalp DPC.

The receptor comes from a young woman with alopecia areata. Some clones in this sample may be carry-over from other donors' samples. V is TRBV20-1 and J is TRBJ1-1; no clear D gene. Sequenced here: whole blood, sampled in connection with sensitization to the hapten diphenylcyclopropenone (DPC). The CDR3 sequence is CSAMLAGYGAFF. Written as DNA, the CDR3 is TGCAGTGCTATGCTCGCGGGCTACGGAGCTTTCTTT.